Described below is a single T cell receptor beta chain sequence and its context. This CDR3 has 11 amino acids. Germline V CDR1 and CDR2: MNHEY, SMNVEV (reference sequence). Trimming removed 6 bases at V and 1 base at J, with 3 bases between. This entry is derived from a study of OX40 agonist ivuxolimab in advanced cancers. Patients were excluded for autoimmune disease history or systemic immunosuppression. TCRdb keeps only in-frame clones here, not all; method: immunoSEQ multiplex PCR. The sample shows 70,000 to 95,000 clones, around nine tenths of them seen only once. The clonotype comes from an adult with an advanced solid tumor such as melanoma, head and neck, liver or kidney cancer. The genes are TRBV27 and TRBJ1-1; D not certain. The material was CD4+ or CD8+ T cells sorted from blood, obtained in a trial of the OX40 agonist ivuxolimab. CDR3 sequence reads: CASRGNTEAFF. CDR3 sequence (DNA): TGTGCCAGCAGGGGGAACACTGAAGCTTTCTTT.